Below, 5 T cell receptor beta chains from the same sample are listed, as sequenced in a study of early T cells in non-severe SARS-CoV-2 infection. TCRdb processed the 5' RACE reads anew with MiXCR; each CDR3 protein has one entry. The profile covers about 130,000 distinct CDR3 sequences, with just under 15% appearing a single time and around a fifth taken by the ten largest. The sequenced material came from whole blood. These TCRs come from an adult who was a healthcare worker with PCR-confirmed SARS-CoV-2 infection or an uninfected control (not recorded which).

This clonotype was seen at least ten times. The V gene is TRBV6-1, the J gene TRBJ2-5; 8 nucleotides align to TRBD1. The germline CDR1 and CDR2 sequences are MNHNS and SASEGT. V was clipped by 4 bases and J by 5 bases; unmatched bases: 6. The CDR3 has 14 amino acids. In nucleotides, the CDR3 is TGTGCCAGCAGTGGCAGGGGGCCCCCGGAGACCCAGTACTTC. Translated: CASSGRGPPETQYF.

CDR3 amino acids: CASSQDIDYSYNEQFF. CDR3 nucleotides: TGTGCCAGCAGCCAAGATATTGATTACTCCTACAATGAGCAGTTCTTC. V and J are TRBV3-1 and TRBJ2-1; D unclear. The CDR3 spans 16 residues. Germline assignment: CDR1 LGHDT and CDR2 YNNKEL (reference sequence). The germline V and J ends were trimmed by 0 bases and 0 bases, with 9 bases remaining between them.

The V call is TRBV7-8, the J call TRBJ1-2; D is undetermined. Looked up from germline, CDR1 is SGHVS and CDR2 is FQNEAQ. V shed 1 base and J shed 4 bases, with 10 bases lying between them. CDR3 length: 14 residues. CDR3 DNA: TGTGCCAGCAGCTTAGACCGGGCCTTCTATGGCTACACCTTC. This gives the protein CASSLDRAFYGYTF.

This clonotype was detected a few times. The chain carries TRBV7-6 and TRBJ2-1; 14 bases align to TRBD2. The V gene's germline CDR1 is SGHVS and CDR2 FNYEAQ. CDR3 length equals 13 residues. The trim removed 5 bases at V and 12 bases at J, leaving 3 bases unmatched. The CDR3 sequence is CASSPGTSGRQFF. The CDR3 region has the DNA TGTGCCAGCAGCCCGGGGACTAGCGGGAGGCAGTTCTTC. The full variable domain, completed using reference TRBV7-6 and TRBJ2-1, is GAGVSQSPRYKVTKRGQDVALRCDPISGHVSLYWYRQALGQGPEFLTYFNYEAQQDKSGLPNDRFSAERPEGSISTLTIQRTEQRDSAMYRCASSPGTSGRQFFGPGTRLTVL.

V gene TRBV9 combines with J gene TRBJ1-5; TRBD1 is a possible D gene (5 bases). Germline V gives CDR1 SGDLS, CDR2 YYNGEE. Trimming shortened V by 2 bases and J by 6 bases, and 9 bases separated the two germline ends. The CDR3 runs to 13 residues. CDR3 bases: TGTGCCAGCAGCGTCGACAGTGGTCAGCCCCAGCATTTT. Its translation: CASSVDSGQPQHF.